This T cell receptor beta chain is drawn from a study of memory CD4+ T cells and cytomegalovirus serostatus. Study-wide results and limits: A US-trained random forest predicted CMV serostatus with median AUC around 0.93. Suggested: most of the CMV-linked TCR signature lies in CD4+ memory cells.

This clone was found once. Antigen: not known. V gave up 5 bases and J gave up 3 bases; unmatched junction bases: 10. Looked up from germline, CDR1 is SGHVS and CDR2 is FQNEAQ. The CDR3 has 17 amino acids. The repertoire was sequenced with immunoSEQ multiplex PCR; TCRdb's copy has only in-frame clones and lacks some. The sample includes tens of thousands of clones, around 80% of them seen just once. Single viable CD3+CD4+CD8-CD45RO+ cells were sorted as the memory CD4+ T cells. The sample taken for sequencing was memory CD4+ T cells from blood. The J gene is TRBJ1-5, the V gene TRBV7-8, with 10 bases matching TRBD1. The source is an adult in good health and CMV-seronegative. CDR3 loop: CASSPLTGQGNNQPQHF. The CDR3 DNA is TGTGCCAGCAGCCCCCTTACGGGACAGGGGAACAATCAGCCCCAGCATTTT.